This TCR beta chain was obtained from a study of spatial heterogeneity in lung cancer. Study-wide findings and caveats: Ubiquitous expanded tumor TCRs were seen in blood more at resection than at follow-up.

The CDR3 consists of 14 residues. Between the trimmed V and J ends, which lost 1 base and 4 bases, there was a span of 10 bases. The germline CDR1 and CDR2 sequences are LGHDT and YNNKEL (reference sequence). TCRdb passed the 5' RACE reads through MiXCR, listing each CDR3 protein once. The data hold fewer than 65,000 distinct CDR3 sequences, with roughly 5.9% observed a single time. As for time point: sample taken at primary tumor resection. In its sample, this clonotype is medium-sized. The antigen is not known. The TCR sequence derives from a female donor with early-stage non-small cell lung cancer. The chain recombines TRBV3-1 with TRBJ1-1; the D gene is possibly TRBD1 (5 bases). The sequencing here drew on PBMCs, taken at surgery. The CDR3 loop is CASSQAGSGTEAFF. The CDR3 DNA is TGTGCCAGCAGCCAAGCAGGGTCTGGCACTGAAGCTTTCTTT.